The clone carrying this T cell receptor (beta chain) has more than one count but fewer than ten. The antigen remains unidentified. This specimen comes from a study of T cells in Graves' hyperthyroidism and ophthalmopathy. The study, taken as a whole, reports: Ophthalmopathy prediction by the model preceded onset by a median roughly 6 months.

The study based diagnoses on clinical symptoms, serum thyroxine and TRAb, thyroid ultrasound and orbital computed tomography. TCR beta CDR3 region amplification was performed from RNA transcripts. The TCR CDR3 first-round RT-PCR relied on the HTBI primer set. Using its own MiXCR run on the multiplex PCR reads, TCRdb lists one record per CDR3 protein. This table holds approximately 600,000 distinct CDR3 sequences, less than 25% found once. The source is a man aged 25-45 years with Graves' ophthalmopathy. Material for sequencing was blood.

This CDR3 is CASRTAKTGELFF. The CDR3 DNA follows: TGCGCCAGCAGGACAGCTAAGACCGGGGAGCTGTTTTTT. The chain couples TRBV10-2 to TRBJ2-2; maybe TRBD1 (5 bases). From germline, CDR1 is WSHSY and CDR2 SAAADI. The CDR3 length is 13 residues. V was clipped by 6 bases and J by 5 bases, with 10 bases between them.